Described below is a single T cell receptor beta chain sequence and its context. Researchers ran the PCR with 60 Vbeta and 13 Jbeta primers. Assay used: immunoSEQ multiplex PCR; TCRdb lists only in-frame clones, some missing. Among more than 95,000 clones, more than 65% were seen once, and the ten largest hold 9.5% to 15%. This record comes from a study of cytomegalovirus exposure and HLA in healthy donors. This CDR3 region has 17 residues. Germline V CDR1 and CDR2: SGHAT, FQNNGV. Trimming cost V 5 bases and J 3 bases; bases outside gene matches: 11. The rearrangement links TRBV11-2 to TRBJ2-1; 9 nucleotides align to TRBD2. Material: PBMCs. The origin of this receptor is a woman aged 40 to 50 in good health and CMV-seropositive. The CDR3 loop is CASSRLPSGEFYNEQFF. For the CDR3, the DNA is TGTGCCAGCAGCCGATTACCTAGCGGGGAGTTCTACAATGAGCAGTTCTTC.